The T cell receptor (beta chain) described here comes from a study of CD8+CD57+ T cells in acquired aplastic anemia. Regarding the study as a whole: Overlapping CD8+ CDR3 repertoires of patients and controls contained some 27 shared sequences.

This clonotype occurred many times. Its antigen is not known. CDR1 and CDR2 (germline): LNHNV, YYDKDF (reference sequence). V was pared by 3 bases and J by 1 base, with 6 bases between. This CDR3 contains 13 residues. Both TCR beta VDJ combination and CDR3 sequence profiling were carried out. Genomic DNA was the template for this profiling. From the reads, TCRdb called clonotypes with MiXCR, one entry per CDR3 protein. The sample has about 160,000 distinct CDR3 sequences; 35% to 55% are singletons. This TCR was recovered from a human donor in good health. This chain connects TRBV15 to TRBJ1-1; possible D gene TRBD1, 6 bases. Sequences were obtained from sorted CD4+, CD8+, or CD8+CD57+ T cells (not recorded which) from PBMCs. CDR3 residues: CATSRDRNTEAFF. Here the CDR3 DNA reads TGTGCCACCAGCAGGGACAGGAACACTGAAGCTTTCTTT.